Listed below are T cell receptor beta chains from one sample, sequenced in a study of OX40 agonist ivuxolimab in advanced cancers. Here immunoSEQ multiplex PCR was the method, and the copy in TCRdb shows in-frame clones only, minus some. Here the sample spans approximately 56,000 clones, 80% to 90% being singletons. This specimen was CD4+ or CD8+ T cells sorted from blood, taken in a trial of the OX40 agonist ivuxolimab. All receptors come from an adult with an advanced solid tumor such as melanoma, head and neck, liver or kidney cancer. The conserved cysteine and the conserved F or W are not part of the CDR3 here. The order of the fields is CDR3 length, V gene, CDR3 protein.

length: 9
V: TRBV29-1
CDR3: SGEIAATQY

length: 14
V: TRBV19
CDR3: ASMSQGIFRNTEAF

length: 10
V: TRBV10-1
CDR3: ASSVGTDTQY

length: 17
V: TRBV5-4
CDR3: ASSPGIGGGNIIYNEQF

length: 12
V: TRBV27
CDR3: ATVTGVCNQPQH

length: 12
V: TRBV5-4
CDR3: ASSLGQGNSPLH

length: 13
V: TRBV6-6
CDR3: ASSYSRGSAGELF

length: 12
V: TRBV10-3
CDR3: AISEPGGYTEAF

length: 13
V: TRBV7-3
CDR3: ASSAGGAGANVLT

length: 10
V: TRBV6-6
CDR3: ASSYLGEKLF

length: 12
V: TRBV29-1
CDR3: SVERGVGTDTQY

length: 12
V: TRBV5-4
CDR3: ASSLGHGGYEQY

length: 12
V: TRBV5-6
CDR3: ASSPSWGGYEQY

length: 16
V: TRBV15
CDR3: ATSRERAGTHSNQPQH

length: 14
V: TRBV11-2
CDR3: ASSLSAGRPNEKLF

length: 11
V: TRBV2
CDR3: ASSDRGGQPQH

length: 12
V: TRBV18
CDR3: ASSPKGTNYGYT

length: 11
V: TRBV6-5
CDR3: AAVQGPPYEQY

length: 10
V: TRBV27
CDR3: ASSLGTGKAF

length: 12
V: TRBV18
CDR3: ASSPPSSSQTQY

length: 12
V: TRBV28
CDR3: ATGSSPINYGYT

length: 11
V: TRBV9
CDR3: ASSVGPRETQY

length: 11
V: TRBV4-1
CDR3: ASSPGPTMQQF

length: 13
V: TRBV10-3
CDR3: AISDPGESSYEQY

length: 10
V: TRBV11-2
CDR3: ASSSSRETQY

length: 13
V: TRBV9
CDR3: ASSVAATGNTEAF

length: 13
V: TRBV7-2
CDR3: ASSSQGGAIYEQY

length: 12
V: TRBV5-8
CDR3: ASSLWRVNQPQH

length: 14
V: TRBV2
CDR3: ASSRTGISGANVLT

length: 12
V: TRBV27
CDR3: ASRLTGGNQPQH

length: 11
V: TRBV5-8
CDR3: ASSDPRPYGYT

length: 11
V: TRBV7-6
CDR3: ASSLAGPYEQY